Each of the 8 T cell receptor beta chains below was sequenced from the same sample in a study of blood T cell repertoires in COVID-19. Clones were read by immunoSEQ multiplex PCR, and TCRdb kept only the in-frame ones, dropping some. The sample contains 200,000 to 250,000 clones, roughly 84% of which appear only once. The sample consisted of PBMCs or T cells enriched from blood (not recorded which). The receptor source for this set is a woman aged 40 to 50 who had recovered from COVID-19.

This clone was counted only a few times. The V call is TRBV27, the J call TRBJ1-1; D remains ambiguous. V gave up 9 bases and J gave up 5 bases, with 19 bases separating them. The CDR3 covers 14 residues. Germline V gives CDR1 MNHEY, CDR2 SMNVEV (reference sequence). The CDR3 DNA reads as TGTGCCAGTTCTATTAAGGAGGGCAGGACTGAAGCTTTCTTT. Protein: CASSIKEGRTEAFF.

This rearrangement joins TRBV2 to TRBJ2-7; 9 bases align to TRBD1. The junction had 7 bases not matched to a gene; V was cut back by 8 bases and J by 2 bases. The CDR3 extends over 14 amino acids. CDR1 and CDR2 from the germline V gene are SNHLY and FYNNEI. The CDR3, as DNA: TGTGCCAGCTGGCCGGGACAGGGAGCCTACGAGCAGTACTTC. Translated: CASWPGQGAYEQYF.

The chain links TRBV28 to TRBJ2-7, with D unclear. V was pared by 11 bases and J by 1 base, with 9 bases between. The CDR3 runs to 11 residues. From germline, CDR1 is MDHEN and CDR2 SYDVKM. The CDR3 sequence: CAAEDSYEQYF. The DNA for the CDR3 is TGTGCCGCTGAGGATTCCTACGAGCAGTACTTC.

The chain uses TRBV5-4 and TRBJ2-3; 10 bases agree with TRBD1. This CDR3 contains 15 residues. Germline loops: CDR1 SGHNT, CDR2 YYREEE (reference sequence). V trimming: 0 bases; J trimming: 6 bases; junction bases outside the gene matches: 4. This chain's CDR3 is CASSLEDRGGDTQYF. The CDR3 nucleotides read TGTGCCAGCAGCTTGGAGGACAGGGGGGGCGATACGCAGTATTTT.

This chain uses TRBV30 with TRBJ2-7; D is unclear. The CDR3 has 13 amino acids. Germline CDR1 reads GTSNPN; CDR2 reads SVGIG (reference sequence). Trimming stripped 3 bases from V and 4 bases from J, with 13 bases between. The CDR3 region is CAWRPPGPYEQYV. CDR3 nucleotide sequence: TGTGCCTGGAGACCCCCAGGCCCATACGAGCAGTACGTC.

The chain joins TRBV16 to TRBJ1-1, with D possibly being TRBD1 (5 bases). Germline CDR1 KGHSY, CDR2 FQNENV. Trimming stripped 6 bases from V and 7 bases from J, with 15 bases between. The CDR3 has 13 residues. CDR3 bases: TGTGCCAGCAGTCTTTCCCCACAGGTTGAAGCTTTCTTT. Protein product: CASSLSPQVEAFF.

This chain connects TRBV28 to TRBJ2-2; TRBD2 aligns across 13 bases. V gave up 5 bases and J gave up 1 base; unmatched junction bases: 16. The CDR3 extends over 21 amino acids. Germline CDR1 reads MDHEN; CDR2 reads SYDVKM. The DNA of the CDR3 is TGTGCCAGCAGTGCCCGCACCTTCAGACTAGCGGGAGGAAGGAACACCGGGGAGCTGTTTTTT. The encoded protein is CASSARTFRLAGGRNTGELFF.

The chain joins TRBV7-6 to TRBJ2-7, with D uncertain. The V and J ends lost 1 base and 2 bases respectively, with 6 bases between them. Per the germline V gene, CDR1 is SGHVS and CDR2 is FNYEAQ. This CDR3 is built from 13 residues. The CDR3 nucleotides read TGTGCCAGCAGCTTAGAAGCCCCCTACGAGCAGTACTTC. Encoded protein: CASSLEAPYEQYF.